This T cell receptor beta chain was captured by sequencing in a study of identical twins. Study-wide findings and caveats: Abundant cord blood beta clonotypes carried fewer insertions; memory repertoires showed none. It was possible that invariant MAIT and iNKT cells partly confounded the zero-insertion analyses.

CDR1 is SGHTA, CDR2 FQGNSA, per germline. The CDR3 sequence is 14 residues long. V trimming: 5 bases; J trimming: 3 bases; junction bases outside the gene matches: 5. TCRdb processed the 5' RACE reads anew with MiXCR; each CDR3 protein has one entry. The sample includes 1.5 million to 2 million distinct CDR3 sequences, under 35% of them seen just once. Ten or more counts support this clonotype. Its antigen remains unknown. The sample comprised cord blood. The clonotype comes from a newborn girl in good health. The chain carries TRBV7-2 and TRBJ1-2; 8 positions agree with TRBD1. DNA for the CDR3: TGTGCCAGCAGCCGAGACAGGGGTGACTATGGCTACACCTTC. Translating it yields CASSRDRGDYGYTF.